Below are 27 T cell receptor beta chains sequenced from a single sample in a study of cytomegalovirus exposure and HLA in healthy donors. Vbeta (60) and Jbeta (13) primers were used in the PCR. Generated by immunoSEQ multiplex PCR, the TCRdb table keeps only in-frame clones and is missing some. Its table records roughly 75,000 clones. What was sequenced was PBMCs. The receptors here all came from a man in his forties in good health and CMV-seronegative.

The chain has TRBV4-3 and TRBJ1-5, with D perhaps matching TRBD1 (5 bases). CDR1 and CDR2 from the germline V gene are LGHNA and YSLEER. The CDR3 is made up of 14 amino acids. V was pared by 3 bases and J by 3 bases, with 9 bases between. CDR3 region: CASSQAGVNQPQHF. The CDR3, as DNA: TGCGCCAGCAGCCAGGCGGGGGTCAATCAGCCCCAGCATTTT.

This chain links TRBV27 with TRBJ1-4, with a possible D match to TRBD1 (6 bases). This CDR3 comprises 16 residues. The V end was cut by 2 bases, the J end by 2 bases, with 12 bases between. Germline CDR1 MNHEY, CDR2 SMNVEV (reference sequence). CDR3: CASSLMGALTNEKLFF. For the CDR3, the DNA is TGTGCCAGCAGTTTAATGGGGGCTTTGACTAATGAAAAACTGTTTTTT.

The rearrangement joins TRBV27 to TRBJ1-5; the D is unclear. There are 12 residues in the CDR3. Trimming shortened V by 6 bases and J by 7 bases, and 10 bases separated the two germline ends. Germline V gene data show CDR1 as MNHEY and CDR2 as SMNVEV (reference sequence). The CDR3 DNA follows: TGTGCCAGCAGGGGTCCAGGACAGCCCCAGCATTTT. Its protein is CASRGPGQPQHF.

The chain is built from TRBV18 and TRBJ2-1; D gene unclear. Germline CDR1 KGHSH, CDR2 LQKENI. V gave up 6 bases and J gave up 2 bases, with 11 bases separating them. The CDR3 runs 14 residues. CDR3 coding DNA: TGTGCCAGCTCTCAAGATCCTACCTACAATGAGCAGTTCTTC. It specifies CASSQDPTYNEQFF.

The chain uses TRBV5-1 and TRBJ1-2; possible D gene TRBD1, 6 bases. Germline V gene sequence: CDR1 SGHRS, CDR2 YFSETQ. CDR3 length equals 13 residues. Trimming left V 4 bases short and J 2 bases short, with 9 bases between. The CDR3 sequence is CASSETGNYGYTF. The CDR3 DNA sequence: TGCGCCAGCAGCGAAACAGGGAACTATGGCTACACCTTC. The full variable domain, its missing parts supplied by reference TRBV5-1 and TRBJ1-2, is KAGVTQTPRYLIKTRGQQVTLSCSPISGHRSVSWYQQTPGQGLQFLFEYFSETQRNKGNFPGRFSGRQFSNSRSEMNVSTLELGDSALYLCASSETGNYGYTFGSGTRLTVV.

This chain uses TRBV30 with TRBJ2-2, with D possibly matching TRBD1 (5 bases). The CDR3 contains 13 residues. The germline V and J ends were trimmed by 2 bases and 4 bases, with 8 bases remaining between them. Germline CDR1 reads GTSNPN; CDR2 reads SVGIG (reference sequence). The CDR3 coding sequence is TGTGCCTGGAGTAGGGGTTTCACCGGGGAGCTGTTTTTT. Translation: CAWSRGFTGELFF.

The chain recombines TRBV4-2 with TRBJ2-7; 8 bases line up with TRBD2. V gave up 6 bases and J gave up 0 bases; unmatched junction bases: 16. The CDR3 contains 18 residues. Germline V CDR1 and CDR2: LGHNA, YNFKEQ. The DNA for the CDR3 is TGTGCCAGCAGTCGCAGCCGTGGGGGCAGCGGGAGCTCCTACGAGCAGTACTTC. Its protein is CASSRSRGGSGSSYEQYF.

V and J are TRBV27 and TRBJ2-1, with TRBD2 matching 10 bases. Germline CDR1 MNHEY, CDR2 SMNVEV (reference sequence). The length of the CDR3 is 12 residues. V trimming: 6 bases; J trimming: 10 bases; junction bases outside the gene matches: 3. The CDR3 nucleotides read TGTGCCAGCAGGTCGGGACTAGCGGAGCAGTTCTTC. Amino acid sequence: CASRSGLAEQFF.

The V gene is TRBV25-1, the J gene TRBJ1-2; unclear D gene. Germline lookup yields CDR1 MGHDK and CDR2 SYGVNS. There are 16 residues in the CDR3. V dropped 2 bases and J dropped 8 bases, with 21 bases sitting between them. In DNA, the CDR3 is TGTGCCAGCAGTGAAACTGGGAGGATACCCCGACGGGGCTACACCTTC. Residues: CASSETGRIPRRGYTF.

The V gene is TRBV19, the J gene TRBJ1-4, with D maybe TRBD1 (6 bases). CDR1 LNHDA and CDR2 SQIVND come from the germline V gene (reference sequence). The CDR3 spans 14 residues. V was trimmed by 11 bases and J by 6 bases, leaving 19 bases between them. This chain's CDR3 is CASGGGLIHEKLFF. CDR3 DNA: TGTGCCTCCGGGGGGGGGCTCATTCATGAAAAACTGTTTTTT.

The genes are TRBV4-1 and TRBJ2-1; the match to TRBD2 covers 10 bases. Trimming at V came to 0 bases and at J to 2 bases, leaving 4 bases not matched to a gene. The germline V gene encodes CDR1 MGHRA and CDR2 YSYEKL. The CDR3 consists of 17 residues. The CDR3 DNA is TGCGCCAGCAGCCAAGATCTGAGCGGGAGGGCCTACAATGAGCAGTTCTTC. Amino acids: CASSQDLSGRAYNEQFF.

V and J are TRBV6-6 and TRBJ2-1, with a tentative D call TRBD1 (5 bases). Trimming took off 5 bases at V and 0 bases at J, with 8 bases between the two ends. This CDR3 spans 14 amino acids. In germline, CDR1 is MNHNY, CDR2 SVGAGI (reference sequence). CDR3 sequence: CASSAGYSYNEQFF. CDR3 DNA sequence: TGTGCCAGCAGTGCAGGGTACTCCTACAATGAGCAGTTCTTC.

About this clone: Germline and junction disagree at one end, which may indicate a read error. This sequence joins TRBV6-5 and TRBJ2-7; 7 nucleotides line up with TRBD1. CDR1 is MNHEY and CDR2 is SVGAGI in the germline V gene. The CDR3 is 16 amino acids. Written as DNA, the CDR3 is TGTGCCAGCAGTTACTCGACAGGGCCAGCCTACTACGAGCAGTGCTTC. Protein sequence: CASSYSTGPAYYEQCF.

This chain links TRBV7-9 with TRBJ2-5, with 9 bases identical to TRBD2. CDR1 SEHNR and CDR2 FQNEAQ come from the germline V gene (reference sequence). Trimming took 1 base from V and 5 from J; bases not matched to a gene: 5. This CDR3 is built from 15 residues. CDR3 loop: CASSLVAGGPETQYF. The DNA of the CDR3 is TGTGCCAGCAGCTTAGTGGCGGGAGGGCCGGAGACCCAGTACTTC.

The rearrangement links TRBV7-2 to TRBJ2-5; 9 bases agree with TRBD1. The CDR3 is 14 amino acids. Trimming cost V 5 bases and J 5 bases; bases outside gene matches: 6. Germline V gene sequence: CDR1 SGHTA, CDR2 FQGNSA. The CDR3 DNA follows: TGTGCCAGCAGCCGCCGGGACAGGGCTGAGACCCAGTACTTC. This codes for CASSRRDRAETQYF.

J is TRBJ2-5 and V is TRBV5-4; TRBD2 matches 10 bases. The J segment lost 5 bases and the V segment lost 0 bases, leaving 4 bases of the junction unmatched. The length of the CDR3 is 15 residues. The V gene's germline CDR1 is SGHNT and CDR2 YYREEE (reference sequence). The chain's CDR3 is CASSLDGTSEETQYF. The DNA for the CDR3 is TGTGCCAGCAGCTTGGATGGGACTAGCGAGGAGACCCAGTACTTC.

CDR3 DNA: TGCGGATTAGAGGGGGGGACTGAAGCTTTCTTT. It is translated as CGLEGGTEAFF. The genes are TRBV20-1 and TRBJ1-1; a weak D match, TRBD1 (6 bases). This CDR3 region has 11 residues. From germline, CDR1 is DFQATT and CDR2 SNEGSKA (reference sequence).

The chain recombines TRBV7-9 with TRBJ2-7; possible D gene TRBD1, 6 bases. In germline, CDR1 is SEHNR, CDR2 FQNEAQ (reference sequence). The CDR3 spans 15 residues. The V and J ends lost 5 bases and 4 bases respectively, with 18 bases between them. This chain's CDR3 is CASSLLETGVYEQYF. CDR3 bases: TGTGCCAGCAGCCTCCTCGAGACAGGCGTTTACGAGCAGTACTTC.

The V gene is TRBV11-3, the J gene TRBJ1-2, with D possibly TRBD1 on 5 matching bases. The CDR3 totals 15 residues. Looked up from germline, CDR1 is SGHNT and CDR2 is YENEEA. V was trimmed by 5 bases and J by 7 bases, leaving 20 bases between them. Written as DNA, the CDR3 is TGTGCCAGCAGCCCCCGGGCAGGGCCGGGTCGTGGCTACACCTTC. Its protein is CASSPRAGPGRGYTF.

The chain is built from TRBV19 and TRBJ2-2, with D possibly matching TRBD2 (6 bases). The V and J ends lost 4 bases and 2 bases respectively, with 14 bases between them. In germline, CDR1 is LNHDA, CDR2 SQIVND (reference sequence). This CDR3 comprises 16 residues. CDR3 region: CASSRHGGPNTGELFF. The CDR3 DNA reads TGTGCCAGTAGTAGGCACGGGGGACCAAACACCGGGGAGCTGTTTTTT. Based on the CDR3 plus reference TRBV19 and TRBJ2-2, the full variable domain is DGGITQSPKYLFRKEGQNVTLSCEQNLNHDAMYWYRQDPGQGLRLIYYSQIVNDFQKGDIAEGYSVSREKKESFPLTVTSAQKNPTAFYLCASSRHGGPNTGELFFGEGSRLTVL.

J is TRBJ2-1 and V is TRBV19, with D possibly TRBD2 on 6 matching bases. The CDR3 extends over 13 amino acids. Germline loops: CDR1 LNHDA, CDR2 SQIVND (reference sequence). V lost 9 bases and J 9 bases, leaving 18 bases between the germline ends. As DNA, the CDR3 is TGTGCCAGCGGGACTGTCCTTAACGGTGAGCAGTTCTTC. Residues: CASGTVLNGEQFF. Full variable domain (outside the CDR3, taken from reference TRBV19 and TRBJ2-1): DGGITQSPKYLFRKEGQNVTLSCEQNLNHDAMYWYRQDPGQGLRLIYYSQIVNDFQKGDIAEGYSVSREKKESFPLTVTSAQKNPTAFYLCASGTVLNGEQFFGPGTRLTVL.

V is TRBV6-6 and J is TRBJ2-2, with D perhaps TRBD1 (5 bases). Germline CDR1 is MNHNY and CDR2 is SVGAGI (reference sequence). Trimming shortened V by 2 bases and J by 6 bases, and 16 bases separated the two germline ends. This CDR3 is 16 amino acids long. CDR3 sequence (DNA): TGTGCCAGCAGTTACCCCCCTTTGGTAGGGGCCGGGGAGCTGTTTTTT. Translating it yields CASSYPPLVGAGELFF.

The V gene is TRBV19, the J gene TRBJ1-2, with 7 bases lining up with TRBD1. This CDR3 has 16 amino acids. Trimming cost V 5 bases and J 6 bases; bases outside gene matches: 15. CDR1 and CDR2 (germline): LNHDA, SQIVND (reference sequence). CDR3 protein: CASSPSQRQGSNGYTF. In DNA form, the CDR3 reads TGTGCCAGTAGTCCATCGCAGCGACAGGGTAGTAATGGCTACACCTTC.

The rearrangement uses TRBV10-3 and TRBJ2-1; D may be TRBD2 (6 bases). Looked up from germline, CDR1 is ENHRY and CDR2 is SYGVKD. CDR3 size: 15 residues. V was shortened by 2 bases and J by 0 bases, with 8 bases between the two germline ends. CDR3 sequence (DNA): TGTGCCATCAGTGAGCGGGAGAGCTCCTACAATGAGCAGTTCTTC. Its translation is CAISERESSYNEQFF.

To note about this clone: The junction and the germline gene differ at one end; a read error may be behind it. The chain joins TRBV2 to TRBJ2-7; TRBD1 might be the D (6 bases). Germline V gene data show CDR1 as SNHLY and CDR2 as FYNNEI. The CDR3 totals 11 residues. The CDR3 sequence: CASSEGGGPCF. The CDR3 coding sequence is TGTGCCAGCAGTGAAGGAGGGGGTCCGTGCTTC.

The chain couples TRBV4-3 to TRBJ1-1, with D possibly matching TRBD1 (5 bases). Germline assignment: CDR1 LGHNA and CDR2 YSLEER. Between the trimmed V and J ends, which lost 1 base and 1 base, there was a span of 13 bases. CDR3 size: 16 residues. CDR3 amino acids: CASSQVPDRGNTEAFF. The CDR3 coding sequence is TGCGCCAGCAGCCAAGTCCCCGACAGAGGGAACACTGAAGCTTTCTTT.

The rearrangement uses TRBV7-2 and TRBJ2-2, with a weak D call TRBD2 (5 bases). Germline CDR1 SGHTA, CDR2 FQGNSA. The ends were cut back, 4 bases at V and 5 bases at J, with 14 bases in the middle. The CDR3 has 15 residues. CDR3 bases: TGTGCCAGCAGCTCGGACTCATTCGGTACCGGGGAGCTGTTTTTT. Translating gives CASSSDSFGTGELFF.